Below are 6 T cell receptor beta chains sequenced from a single sample in a study of T cell repertoires in cytomegalovirus infection. A single record per CDR3 protein comes from TCRdb applying MiXCR to the reads. Of around 210,000 distinct CDR3 sequences listed, 5% to 8.5% are singletons. Specimen: PBMCs. These receptors were obtained from a human donor in good health (CMV status not recorded). Some clones in this sample may be carry-over from other donors' samples.

The chain uses TRBV6-6 and TRBJ1-3; D not resolved. V was pared by 0 bases and J by 1 base, with 4 bases between. This CDR3 spans 14 amino acids. The germline gives CDR1 MNHNY, CDR2 SVGAGI (reference sequence). The CDR3: CASSYSQSGNTIYF. In DNA, the CDR3 is TGTGCCAGCAGTTACTCACAGTCTGGAAACACCATATATTTT.

This clonotype was seen ten or more times. V gene TRBV9 combines with J gene TRBJ2-3; possibly TRBD2 for D (5 bases). This CDR3 region has 13 residues. The ends were cut back, 1 base at V and 3 bases at J, with 6 bases in the middle. Germline values: CDR1 SGDLS, CDR2 YYNGEE. This CDR3 reads CASSVLATDTQYF. The CDR3 bases are TGTGCCAGCAGCGTATTAGCGACAGATACGCAGTATTTT.

This chain connects TRBV29-1 to TRBJ2-2; D may match TRBD1 or TRBD2 (5 bases each). The CDR3 totals 13 residues. CDR1 SQVTM and CDR2 ANQGSEA come from the germline V gene. The V end was cut by 7 bases, the J end by 2 bases, with 11 bases between. CDR3 in DNA: TGCAGCGCGGGACGTTCTAACACCGGGGAGCTGTTTTTT. Encoded protein: CSAGRSNTGELFF.

This sequence joins TRBV28 and TRBJ1-5, with D possibly being TRBD1 (6 bases). With 6 bases removed from V and 0 bases from J, the gap between germline ends came to 15 bases. CDR1 MDHEN and CDR2 SYDVKM come from the germline V gene. The CDR3 covers 16 residues. The CDR3 loop reads CASRRYRDPSNQPQHF. The DNA for the CDR3 is TGTGCCAGCAGGCGGTACAGGGATCCTAGCAATCAGCCCCAGCATTTT. The full variable domain, rest sourced from reference TRBV28 and TRBJ1-5, is DVKVTQSSRYLVKRTGEKVFLECVQDMDHENMFWYRQDPGLGLRLIYFSYDVKMKEKGDIPEGYSVSREKKERFSLILESASTNQTSMYLCASRRYRDPSNQPQHFGDGTRLSIL.

The rearrangement links TRBV20-1 to TRBJ1-1; no reliable D call. V lost 5 bases and J 6 bases, leaving 10 bases between the germline ends. The length of the CDR3 is 11 residues. Germline V gene data show CDR1 as DFQATT and CDR2 as SNEGSKA (reference sequence). The CDR3 loop is CSALDTAEAFF. The CDR3 region has the DNA TGCAGTGCTCTAGACACCGCTGAAGCTTTCTTT.

This clonotype was detected many times. The V and J genes are TRBV6-2 or TRBV6-3 and TRBJ2-7; 10 nucleotides align to TRBD2. This CDR3 spans 15 amino acids. The germline V gene has CDR1 MNHEY and CDR2 SVGEGT. Trimming cost V 6 bases and J 0 bases; bases outside gene matches: 5. The CDR3 reads CASSWTSGPSYEQYF. The CDR3 DNA is TGTGCCAGCAGCTGGACTAGCGGCCCCTCCTACGAGCAGTACTTC.